These T cell receptor beta chains were read from a single sample in a study of cytomegalovirus exposure and HLA in healthy donors. Clones were read by immunoSEQ multiplex PCR, and TCRdb kept only the in-frame ones, dropping some. The table has 200,000 to 300,000 clones, almost 85% seen once; the top ten hold about 2%. Specimen: PBMCs. These receptors were taken from a middle-aged woman in good health and CMV-seropositive. Each CDR3 is given with its conserved first and last residue. The D gene is left open where the match is weak. Size is omitted from some rows. Given values are once, few, many or a class for expanded clones.

length,V,J,size,D,DNA,CDR3
16,TRBV18,TRBJ2-2,few,TRBD2,TGTGCCAGCTCACCAAGGACTAGCGGCAACACCGGGGAGCTGTTTTTT,CASSPRTSGNTGELFF
14,TRBV4-3,TRBJ2-7,NA,NA,TGCGCCAGCAGCCCCCGGGCAGGGGAATACGAGCAGTACTTC,CASSPRAGEYEQYF
16,TRBV18,TRBJ2-2,NA,NA,TGTGCCAGCTCACCACCTGGAGCGTTGAACACCGGGGAGCTGTTTTTT,CASSPPGALNTGELFF
15,TRBV2,TRBJ2-5,NA,TRBD2,TGTGCCACAAACAAGGGGGGACTAGCGGGAGAGACCCAGTACTTC,CATNKGGLAGETQYF
14,TRBV9,TRBJ1-2,NA,TRBD1,TGTGCCAGCAGCACGGGACAGGGTTCATATGGCTACACCTTC,CASSTGQGSYGYTF
15,TRBV11-1,TRBJ2-2,NA,TRBD2,TGTGCCAGCAGCGAGCGGGAGGGCCAAACCGGGGAGCTGTTTTTT,CASSEREGQTGELFF
16,TRBV4-3,TRBJ2-7,few,NA,TGCGCCAGCAGCCAAGCCCTCGGAGGCTCTACCTACGAGCAGTACTTC,CASSQALGGSTYEQYF
14,TRBV7-2,TRBJ2-7,NA,TRBD1,TGTGCCAGCAGCTTTCACAGGGGGAACTACGAGCAGTACTTC,CASSFHRGNYEQYF
13,TRBV7-9,TRBJ1-6,NA,NA,TGTGCCAGCAGCTTAACGCTCACTCCACCCCTCCACTTT,CASSLTLTPPLHF
13,TRBV19,TRBJ1-1,NA,NA,TGTGCCAGTAGTATAAGGGGTGTGGGTGAAGCTTTCTTT,CASSIRGVGEAFF
15,TRBV10-3,TRBJ2-7,NA,NA,TGTGCCATCAGTGAACGAACTGATGGACTGGACGAGCAGTACTTC,CAISERTDGLDEQYF
17,TRBV7-6,TRBJ1-4,NA,NA,TGTGCCAGCAGCTTAGGTGGGCCGGTCATGGCTAATGAAAAACTGTTTTTT,CASSLGGPVMANEKLFF
15,TRBV14,TRBJ2-3,NA,TRBD1,TGTGCCAGCAGGCGACAGGGGGCCGGGGAAGATACGCAGTATTTT,CASRRQGAGEDTQYF
13,TRBV7-2,TRBJ1-1,NA,NA,TGTGCCAGCAGCTTTCGTCTTGAGGTTTCGGCTTTCTTT,CASSFRLEVSAFF
12,TRBV10-3,TRBJ2-1,NA,NA,TGTGCCATCAGTGAGGGCAGCAATGAGCAGTTCTTC,CAISEGSNEQFF
15,TRBV6-1,TRBJ1-3,NA,NA,TGTGCCAGCGGCCCGAACGAGGGTGGCACGAACACCATATATTTT,CASGPNEGGTNTIYF
13,TRBV5-8,TRBJ2-7,few,NA,TGTGCCAGCAGCGCCGGCCTGGGGGCCGAGCAGTACTTC,CASSAGLGAEQYF
14,TRBV7-8,TRBJ1-2,NA,NA,TGTGCCAGCAGCTCGACGACAACTAACTATGGCTACACCTTC,CASSSTTTNYGYTF
13,TRBV28,TRBJ1-2,NA,NA,TGTGCCAGCAGTTTACAGGTTAACTATGGCTACACCTTC,CASSLQVNYGYTF
16,TRBV7-6,TRBJ2-5,NA,TRBD2,TGTGCCAGCAGCTTTTGGACTAGCGGGAGTCAAGAGACCCAGTACTTC,CASSFWTSGSQETQYF
13,TRBV6-1,TRBJ1-5,NA,NA,TGTGCCAGCAGTGAAACCACAGATCAGCCCCAGCATTTT,CASSETTDQPQHF
16,TRBV4-2,TRBJ2-3,NA,NA,TGTGCCAGCAGCCAAGACGCTAGCAGATACACAGATACGCAGTATTTT,CASSQDASRYTDTQYF
15,TRBV12-5,TRBJ1-1,NA,NA,TGTGCTAGTGGTTTTGGTTCGGGGTCGGGGACTGAAGCTTTCTTT,CASGFGSGSGTEAFF
16,TRBV4-3,TRBJ2-7,NA,TRBD2,TGCGCCAGCAGCCAGGTATGGACTAGCGGGACCTACGAGCAGTACTTC,CASSQVWTSGTYEQYF
19,TRBV9,TRBJ2-6,NA,NA,TGTGCCAGCAGCAGGGATGCTCAGGGTGTCGGGCCTGGGGCCAACGTCCTGACTTTC,CASSRDAQGVGPGANVLTF
16,TRBV15,TRBJ2-1,few,NA,TGTGCCACCAGCAGAGATCCAGCTATGGGGGCCGATGAGCAGTTCTTC,CATSRDPAMGADEQFF
15,TRBV5-1,TRBJ2-7,NA,TRBD1,TGCGCCAGCAGCTTGGGGACAGGGGTCGTCAACGAGCAGTACTTC,CASSLGTGVVNEQYF
10,TRBV19,TRBJ1-2,few,TRBD1,TGTGGGACAGGGGACTATGGCTACACCTTC,CGTGDYGYTF
15,TRBV7-2,TRBJ1-4,NA,NA,TGTGCCAGCAGCTTAGACGGTACAACTAATGAAAAACTGTTTTTT,CASSLDGTTNEKLFF
15,TRBV15,TRBJ1-2,NA,NA,TGTGCCACCAGCAGAGATCGGGGGGGCGGAGATGGCTACACCTTC,CATSRDRGGGDGYTF
15,TRBV6-1,TRBJ2-1,NA,TRBD2,TGTGCCAGCAGTGAAGGACTAGCGGCCTACAATGAGCAGTTCTTC,CASSEGLAAYNEQFF
17,TRBV5-4,TRBJ2-2,NA,TRBD1,TGTGCCACCACAGCCACCCTGGACAGGGGGTTTAACGGGGAGCTGTTTTTT,CATTATLDRGFNGELFF
15,TRBV5-1,TRBJ1-1,NA,NA,TGCGCCAGCAGCTTAGTCGACAGAAGTAACACTGAAGCTTTCTTT,CASSLVDRSNTEAFF
16,TRBV7-9,TRBJ2-1,NA,TRBD2,TGTGCCAGCAGCGGCCCAGCGGGAGGGCCTCCCAATGAGCAGTTCTTC,CASSGPAGGPPNEQFF
16,TRBV4-2,TRBJ2-1,NA,NA,TGTGCCAGCAGCCAAGCTTGGCGGAGCTCCTACAATGAGCAGTTCTTC,CASSQAWRSSYNEQFF